The present entry profiles one T cell receptor beta chain with its context. The antigen is not known. Germline V gene sequence: CDR1 MDHEN, CDR2 SYDVKM. The CDR3 length is 16 residues. The V and J ends lost 4 bases and 4 bases, in that order; junction bases with no gene match: 12. This specimen comes from a study of T cell responses to AZD1222 COVID-19 vaccine. Using immunoSEQ multiplex PCR, the repertoire was profiled, and TCRdb retains in-frame clones only, with some absent. The repertoire consists of 110,000 to 150,000 clones, with approximately 90% occurring once and the leading ten covering roughly 3.5%. Study-level points and caveats: Possibly, clonal diversity was underestimated; donors were largely white British and included more females.

The V and J genes are TRBV28 and TRBJ2-7; TRBD1 matches 8 bases. The source is an adult who received the AZD1222 COVID-19 vaccine. Sequencing used peripheral blood, obtained 28 days after the second AZD1222 dose. The CDR3 loop is CASSSSSLTGDYEQYF. For the CDR3, the DNA is TGTGCCAGCAGTTCCTCCTCCTTGACAGGGGATTACGAGCAGTACTTC.